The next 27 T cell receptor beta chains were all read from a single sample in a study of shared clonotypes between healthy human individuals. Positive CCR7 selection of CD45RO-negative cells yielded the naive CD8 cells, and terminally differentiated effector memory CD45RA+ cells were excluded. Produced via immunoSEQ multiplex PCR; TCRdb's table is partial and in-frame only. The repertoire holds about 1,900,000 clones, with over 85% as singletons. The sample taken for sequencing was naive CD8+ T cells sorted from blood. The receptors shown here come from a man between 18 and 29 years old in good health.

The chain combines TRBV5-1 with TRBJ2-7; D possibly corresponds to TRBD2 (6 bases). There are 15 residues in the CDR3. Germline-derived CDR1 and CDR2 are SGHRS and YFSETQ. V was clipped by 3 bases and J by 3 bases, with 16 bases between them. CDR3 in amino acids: CASSSRDSIFYEQYF. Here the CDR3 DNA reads TGCGCCAGCAGCTCCCGGGACTCCATATTCTACGAGCAGTACTTC.

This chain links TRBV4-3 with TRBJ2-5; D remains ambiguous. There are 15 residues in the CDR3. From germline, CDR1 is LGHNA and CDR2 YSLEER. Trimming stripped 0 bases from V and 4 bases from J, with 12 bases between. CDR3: CASSQDSGARETQYF. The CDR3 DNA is TGCGCCAGCAGCCAAGATTCGGGCGCCCGAGAGACCCAGTACTTC.

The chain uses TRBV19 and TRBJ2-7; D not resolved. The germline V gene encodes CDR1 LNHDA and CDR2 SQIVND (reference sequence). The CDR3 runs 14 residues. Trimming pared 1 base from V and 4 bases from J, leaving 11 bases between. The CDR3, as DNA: TGTGCCAGTAGTATAGCGGAGAACCGATACGAGCAGTACTTC. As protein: CASSIAENRYEQYF.

CDR3 sequence reads: CASSLRVYDYGYTF. The CDR3, as DNA: TGTGCCAGCAGCTTAAGGGTATATGACTATGGCTACACCTTC. The chain uses TRBV11-2 and TRBJ1-2, with D uncertain. Germline V gene data show CDR1 as SGHAT and CDR2 as FQNNGV. The length of the CDR3 is 14 residues. Deletions cut 2 bases from V and 3 bases from J, with 10 bases between.

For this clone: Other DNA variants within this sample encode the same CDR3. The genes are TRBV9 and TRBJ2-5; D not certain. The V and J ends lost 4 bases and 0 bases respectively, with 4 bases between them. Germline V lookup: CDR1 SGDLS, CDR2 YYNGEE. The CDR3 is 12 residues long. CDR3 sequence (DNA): TGTGCCAGCAGCCCCGACCAAGAGACCCAGTACTTC. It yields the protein CASSPDQETQYF.

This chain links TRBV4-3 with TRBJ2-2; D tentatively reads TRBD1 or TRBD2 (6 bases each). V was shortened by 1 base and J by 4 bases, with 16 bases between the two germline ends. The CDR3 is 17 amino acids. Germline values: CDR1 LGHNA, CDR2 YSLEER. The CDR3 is CASSQVYGGPTTGELFF. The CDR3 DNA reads TGCGCCAGCAGCCAAGTATACGGGGGCCCCACCACCGGGGAGCTGTTTTTT.

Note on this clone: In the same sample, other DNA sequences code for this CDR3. The CDR3 reads CASSYSGGTQPQHF. In nucleotides, the CDR3 is TGTGCCAGCAGTTACTCGGGAGGGACGCAGCCCCAGCATTTT. The V gene is TRBV6-5, the J gene TRBJ1-5; D possibly corresponds to TRBD1 (5 bases). V was pared by 0 bases and J by 7 bases, with 10 bases between. CDR1 is MNHEY and CDR2 is SVGAGI in the germline V gene. The CDR3 extends over 14 amino acids.

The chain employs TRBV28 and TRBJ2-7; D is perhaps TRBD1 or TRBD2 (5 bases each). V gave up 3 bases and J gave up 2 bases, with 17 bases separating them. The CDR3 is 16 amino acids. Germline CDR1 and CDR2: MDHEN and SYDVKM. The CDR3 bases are TGTGCCAGCAGTTTGAGGGGTGGGATTGGGCCCTACGAGCAGTACTTC. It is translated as CASSLRGGIGPYEQYF.

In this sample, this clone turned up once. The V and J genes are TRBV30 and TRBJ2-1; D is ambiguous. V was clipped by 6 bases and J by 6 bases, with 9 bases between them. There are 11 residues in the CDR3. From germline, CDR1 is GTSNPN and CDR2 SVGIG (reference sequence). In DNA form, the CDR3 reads TGTGCCTGTAACCCTGCCAATGAGCAGTTCTTC. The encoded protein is CACNPANEQFF.

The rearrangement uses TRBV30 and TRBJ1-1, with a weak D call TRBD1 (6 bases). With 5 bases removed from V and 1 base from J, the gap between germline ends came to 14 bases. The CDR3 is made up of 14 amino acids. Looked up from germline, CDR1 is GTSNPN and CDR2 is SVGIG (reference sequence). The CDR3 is CAWDQGHPNTEAFF. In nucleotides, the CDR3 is TGTGCCTGGGACCAGGGACACCCGAACACTGAAGCTTTCTTT.

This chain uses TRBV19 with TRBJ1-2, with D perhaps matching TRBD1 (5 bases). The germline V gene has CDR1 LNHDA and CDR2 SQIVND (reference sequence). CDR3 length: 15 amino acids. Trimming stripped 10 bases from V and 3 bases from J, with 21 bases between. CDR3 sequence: CATDTSSGGYYGYTF. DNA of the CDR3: TGTGCCACCGATACCTCGTCCGGGGGTTACTATGGCTACACCTTC.

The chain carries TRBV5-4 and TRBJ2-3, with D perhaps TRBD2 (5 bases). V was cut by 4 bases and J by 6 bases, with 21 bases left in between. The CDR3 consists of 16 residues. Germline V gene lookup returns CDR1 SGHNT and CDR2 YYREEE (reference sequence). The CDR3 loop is CASSSLAEAYFDTQYF. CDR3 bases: TGTGCCAGCAGCAGTTTGGCGGAGGCCTATTTTGATACGCAGTATTTT.

The CDR3 nucleotides read TGTGCCAGTAGTATCCCTAACAGGGACCCTAACAATGAGCAGTTCTTC. This encodes CASSIPNRDPNNEQFF. The chain uses TRBV19 and TRBJ2-1; tentatively, D is TRBD1 (6 bases). Deletions cut 3 bases from V and 5 bases from J, with 17 bases between. Germline V gene lookup returns CDR1 LNHDA and CDR2 SQIVND (reference sequence). This CDR3 is built from 16 residues.

This chain's CDR3 is CASSLVTGDRETQYF. CDR3 DNA: TGTGCCAGCAGCTTAGTCACGGGAGATCGGGAGACCCAGTACTTC. The V and J genes are TRBV7-9 and TRBJ2-5; tentatively, D is TRBD2 (6 bases). Germline CDR1 SEHNR, CDR2 FQNEAQ (reference sequence). The CDR3 spans 15 residues. With 1 base removed from V and 5 bases from J, the gap between germline ends came to 14 bases.

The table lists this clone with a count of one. CDR3 loop: CASRMGSYEQYF. The DNA for the CDR3 is TGTGCCAGCAGGATGGGCAGTTACGAGCAGTACTTC. The chain employs TRBV2 and TRBJ2-7; D gene unclear. CDR1 and CDR2 (germline): SNHLY, FYNNEI. The V gene lost 6 bases and the J gene lost 4 bases, with 10 bases spanning the gap. The CDR3 extends over 12 amino acids.

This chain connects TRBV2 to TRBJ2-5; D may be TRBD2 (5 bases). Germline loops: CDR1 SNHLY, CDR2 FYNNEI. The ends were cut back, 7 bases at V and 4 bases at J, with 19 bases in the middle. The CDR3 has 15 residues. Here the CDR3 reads CASTPGLLLRETQYF. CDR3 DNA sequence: TGTGCCAGCACCCCCGGACTCCTTCTTCGAGAGACCCAGTACTTC.

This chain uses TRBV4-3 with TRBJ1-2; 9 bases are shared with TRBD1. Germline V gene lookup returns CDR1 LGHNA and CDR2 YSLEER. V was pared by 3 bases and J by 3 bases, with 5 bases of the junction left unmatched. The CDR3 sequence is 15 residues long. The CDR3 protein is CASSQGQGGDYGYTF. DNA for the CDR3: TGCGCCAGCAGCCAGGGACAGGGAGGAGACTATGGCTACACCTTC.

The CDR3 reads CASSDRQGVDTGELFF. In DNA form, the CDR3 reads TGTGCCAGCAGTGATAGACAGGGGGTGGACACCGGGGAGCTGTTTTTT. The chain has TRBV27 and TRBJ2-2; the match to TRBD1 covers 9 bases. The CDR3 is made up of 16 amino acids. The germline gives CDR1 MNHEY, CDR2 SMNVEV (reference sequence). V was pared by 5 bases and J by 3 bases, with 7 bases of the junction left unmatched.

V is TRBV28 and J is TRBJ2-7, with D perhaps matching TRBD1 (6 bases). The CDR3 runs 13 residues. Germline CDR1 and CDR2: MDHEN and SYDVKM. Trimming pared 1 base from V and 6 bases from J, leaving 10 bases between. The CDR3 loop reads CASSLYAGVEQYF. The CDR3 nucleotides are TGTGCCAGCAGTTTATATGCAGGGGTCGAGCAGTACTTC.

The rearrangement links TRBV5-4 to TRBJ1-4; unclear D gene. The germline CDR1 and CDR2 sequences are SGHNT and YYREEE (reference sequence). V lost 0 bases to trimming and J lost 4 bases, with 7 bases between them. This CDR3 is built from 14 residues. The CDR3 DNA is TGTGCCAGCAGCTTGGACATCGGTAATGAAAAACTGTTTTTT. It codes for CASSLDIGNEKLFF.

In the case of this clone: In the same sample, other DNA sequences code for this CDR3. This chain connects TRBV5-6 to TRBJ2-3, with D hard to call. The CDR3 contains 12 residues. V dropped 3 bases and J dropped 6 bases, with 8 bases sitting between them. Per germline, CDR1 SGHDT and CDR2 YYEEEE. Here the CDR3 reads CASSSGADTQYF. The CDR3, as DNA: TGTGCCAGCAGCTCCGGTGCGGATACGCAGTATTTT.

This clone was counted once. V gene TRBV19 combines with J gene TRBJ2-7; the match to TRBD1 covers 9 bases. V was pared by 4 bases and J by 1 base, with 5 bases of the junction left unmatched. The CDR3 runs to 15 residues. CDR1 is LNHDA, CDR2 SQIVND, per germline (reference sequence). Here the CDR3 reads CASSRDRAPSYEQYF. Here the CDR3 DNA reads TGTGCCAGTAGTAGGGACAGGGCGCCATCCTACGAGCAGTACTTC.

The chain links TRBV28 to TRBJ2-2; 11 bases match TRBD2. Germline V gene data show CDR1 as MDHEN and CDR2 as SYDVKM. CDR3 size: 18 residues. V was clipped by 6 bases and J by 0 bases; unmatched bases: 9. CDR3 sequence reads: CASSPGTSGSANTGELFF. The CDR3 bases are TGTGCCAGCAGCCCCGGGACTAGCGGCTCCGCGAACACCGGGGAGCTGTTTTTT.

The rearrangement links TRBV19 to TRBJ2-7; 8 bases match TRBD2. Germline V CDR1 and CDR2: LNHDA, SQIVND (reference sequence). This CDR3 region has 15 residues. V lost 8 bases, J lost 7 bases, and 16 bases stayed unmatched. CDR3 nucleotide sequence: TGTGCCAGTCGTGGACTAGCCAACGGAAGGGGAGAGCAGTACTTC. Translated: CASRGLANGRGEQYF.

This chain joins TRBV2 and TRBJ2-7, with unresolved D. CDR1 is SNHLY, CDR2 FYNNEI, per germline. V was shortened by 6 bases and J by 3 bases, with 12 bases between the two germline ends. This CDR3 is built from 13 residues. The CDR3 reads CASRWQESYEQYF. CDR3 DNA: TGTGCCAGCAGATGGCAGGAGAGCTACGAGCAGTACTTC.

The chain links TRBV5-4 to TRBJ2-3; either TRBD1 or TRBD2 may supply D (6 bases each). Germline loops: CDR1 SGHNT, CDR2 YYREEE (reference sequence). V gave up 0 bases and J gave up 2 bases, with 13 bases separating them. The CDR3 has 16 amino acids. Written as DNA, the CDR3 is TGTGCCAGCAGCTTGGTTGTCGGGGGCGCCACAGATACGCAGTATTTT. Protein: CASSLVVGGATDTQYF.

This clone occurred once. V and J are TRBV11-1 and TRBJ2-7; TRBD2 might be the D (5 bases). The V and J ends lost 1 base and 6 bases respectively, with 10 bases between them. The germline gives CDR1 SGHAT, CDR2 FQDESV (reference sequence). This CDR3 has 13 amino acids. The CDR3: CASSLVSGSEQYF. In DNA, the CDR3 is TGTGCCAGCAGCTTAGTTTCGGGGAGCGAGCAGTACTTC.